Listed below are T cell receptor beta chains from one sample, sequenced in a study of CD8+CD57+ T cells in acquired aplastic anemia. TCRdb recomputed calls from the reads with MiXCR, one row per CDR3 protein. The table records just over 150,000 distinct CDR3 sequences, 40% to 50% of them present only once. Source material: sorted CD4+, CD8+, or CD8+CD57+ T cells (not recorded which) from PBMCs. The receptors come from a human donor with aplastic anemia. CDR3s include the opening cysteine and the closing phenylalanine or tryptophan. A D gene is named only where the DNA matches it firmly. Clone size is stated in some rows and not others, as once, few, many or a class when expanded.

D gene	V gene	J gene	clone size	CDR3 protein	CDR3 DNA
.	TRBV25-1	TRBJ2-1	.	CASNGGPPNNEQFF	TGTGCCAGCAATGGTGGCCCACCGAACAATGAGCAGTTCTTC
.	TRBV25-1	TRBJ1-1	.	CASSFSGLNTEAFF	TGTGCCAGCAGTTTTTCGGGGTTGAACACTGAAGCTTTCTTT
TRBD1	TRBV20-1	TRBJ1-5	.	CSAREPGQGEYQPQHF	TGCAGTGCTAGGGAACCTGGACAGGGAGAGTATCAGCCCCAGCATTTT
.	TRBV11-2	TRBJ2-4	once	CASSLGQMGKNIQYF	TGTGCCAGCAGCTTAGGACAGATGGGCAAAAACATTCAGTACTTC
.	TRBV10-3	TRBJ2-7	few	CAILGTELYEQYF	TGTGCCATCCTGGGGACGGAACTCTACGAGCAGTACTTC
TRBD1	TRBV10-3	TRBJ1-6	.	CATGQGGYNSPLHF	TGTGCCACGGGACAGGGAGGATATAATTCACCCCTCCACTTT
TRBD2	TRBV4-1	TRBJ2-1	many	CASSQAYGLAGRGDEQFF	TGCGCCAGCAGCCAAGCATATGGACTAGCGGGGAGAGGCGATGAGCAGTTCTTC
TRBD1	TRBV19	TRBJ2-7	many	CASSFGTGPYEQYF	TGTGCCAGTAGTTTCGGGACAGGGCCCTACGAGCAGTACTTC
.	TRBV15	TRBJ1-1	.	CATSRDRKAFF	TGTGCCACCAGCAGAGACAGGAAGGCTTTCTTT
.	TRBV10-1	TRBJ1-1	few	CASSEERGWNTEAFF	TGCGCCAGCAGTGAGGAAAGAGGTTGGAACACTGAAGCTTTCTTT
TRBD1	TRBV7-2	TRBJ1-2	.	CASSSGGRGHGYTF	TGTGCCAGCAGCTCCGGAGGGAGGGGGCATGGCTACACCTTC
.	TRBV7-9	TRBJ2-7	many	CASSPSADYEQYF	TGTGCCAGCAGCCCGTCCGCCGACTACGAGCAGTACTTC
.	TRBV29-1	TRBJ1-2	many	CSVRHVSYGYTF	TGCAGCGTCCGACACGTCAGCTATGGCTACACCTTC
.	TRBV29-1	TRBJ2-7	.	CSVADSSLDEQYF	TGCAGCGTGGCAGACAGCTCCTTAGACGAGCAGTACTTC
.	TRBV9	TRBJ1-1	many	CASSAARVNTEAFF	TGTGCCAGCAGCGCCGCCCGGGTGAACACTGAAGCTTTCTTT
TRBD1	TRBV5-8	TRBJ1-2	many	CASSLEGQGGYGYTF	TGTGCCAGCAGCTTGGAGGGACAGGGGGGGTATGGCTACACCTTC
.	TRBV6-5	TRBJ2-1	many	CASTSYIGNEQFF	TGTGCCAGCACCTCATATATCGGCAATGAGCAGTTCTTC
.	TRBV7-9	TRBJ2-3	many	CASSLNSLTDTQYF	TGTGCCAGCAGCTTAAACAGCCTCACAGATACGCAGTATTTT
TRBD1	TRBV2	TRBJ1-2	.	CASSAGTGTGSTYGYTF	TGTGCCAGCAGCGCCGGGACAGGGACTGGGTCTACCTATGGCTACACCTTC
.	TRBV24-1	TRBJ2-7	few	CATSGDSYEQYF	TGTGCCACCAGTGGCGACAGCTACGAGCAGTACTTC
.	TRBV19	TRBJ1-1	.	CASSITPNTEAFF	TGTGCCAGTAGTATTACACCCAACACTGAAGCTTTCTTT
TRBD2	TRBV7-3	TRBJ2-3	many	CASSLNVFGGTHTDTQYF	TGTGCCAGCAGCTTAAATGTTTTCGGGGGGACCCACACAGATACGCAGTATTTT
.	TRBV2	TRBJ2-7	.	CASRLGTQSYEQYF	TGTGCCAGCAGACTTGGGACCCAGAGCTACGAGCAGTACTTC
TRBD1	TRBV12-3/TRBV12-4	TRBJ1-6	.	CASSPEGRGNSPLHF	TGTGCCAGCAGTCCCGAGGGCAGGGGGAATTCACCCCTCCACTTT
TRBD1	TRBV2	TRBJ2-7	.	CASRRDRAPFSDEQYF	TGTGCCAGCAGAAGGGACAGGGCCCCTTTTTCGGACGAGCAGTACTTC
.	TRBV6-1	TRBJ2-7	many	CASGIYYTEQYF	TGTGCCAGCGGGATCTACTATACCGAGCAGTACTTC
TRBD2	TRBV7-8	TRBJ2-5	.	CASSSYRLAGGPRETQYF	TGTGCCAGCAGCTCCTACCGACTAGCGGGAGGGCCGAGAGAGACCCAGTACTTC
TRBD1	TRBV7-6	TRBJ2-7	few	CASSSGQGVTYEQYF	TGTGCCAGCAGCTCGGGACAGGGGGTAACCTACGAGCAGTACTTC
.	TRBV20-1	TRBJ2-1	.	CSLPGPGGGQFF	TGCAGTTTACCGGGGCCCGGGGGCGGGCAGTTCTTC
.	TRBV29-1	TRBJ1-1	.	CSVDPIGTNTEAFF	TGCAGCGTTGACCCCATCGGGACGAACACTGAAGCTTTCTTT
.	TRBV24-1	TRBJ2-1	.	CATSDPGTEYFNEQFF	TGTGCCACCAGTGACCCCGGGACGGAATATTTCAATGAGCAGTTCTTC
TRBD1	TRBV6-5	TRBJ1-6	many	CASSYFSTGHSPLHF	TGTGCCAGCAGTTATTTTTCGACAGGGCATTCACCCCTCCACTTT
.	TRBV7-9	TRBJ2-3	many	CASSLWGDHTQYF	TGTGCCAGCAGCTTGTGGGGGGACCATACGCAGTATTTT
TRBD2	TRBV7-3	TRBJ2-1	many	CASSLSGSLNNEQFF	TGTGCCAGCAGCCTTAGCGGGAGCCTTAACAATGAGCAGTTCTTC
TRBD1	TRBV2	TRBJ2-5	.	CASSTGGAETQYF	TGTGCCAGCAGCACAGGGGGCGCAGAGACCCAGTACTTC
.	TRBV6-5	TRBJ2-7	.	CASSYGVRRYEQYF	TGTGCCAGCAGTTACGGGGTCCGTCGGTACGAGCAGTACTTC
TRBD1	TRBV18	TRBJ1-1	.	CASSPALGTGGLLAEAFF	TGTGCCAGCTCACCGGCGTTAGGTACAGGGGGCCTCCTAGCTGAAGCTTTCTTT
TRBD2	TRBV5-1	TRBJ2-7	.	CASSSSSGSYEQYF	TGCGCCAGCAGTTCATCCAGCGGGAGCTACGAGCAGTACTTC
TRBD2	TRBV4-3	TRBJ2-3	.	CASSQGGSGTDTHYF	TGCGCCAGCAGCCAAGGGGGTAGCGGGACGGATACGCATTACTTT
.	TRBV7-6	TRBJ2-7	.	CASSLGASTYEQYF	TGTGCCAGCAGCTTAGGGGCAAGCACCTACGAGCAGTACTTC
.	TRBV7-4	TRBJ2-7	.	CASSERYEQYF	TGTGCCAGCAGTGAACGCTACGAGCAGTACTTC
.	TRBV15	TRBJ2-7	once	CATSTLVGGYEQYF	TGTGCCACCAGCACTTTAGTCGGGGGCTACGAGCAGTACTTC
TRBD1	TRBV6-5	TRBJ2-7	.	CASSYGTALYEQYF	TGTGCCAGCAGTTACGGGACAGCACTCTACGAGCAGTACTTC
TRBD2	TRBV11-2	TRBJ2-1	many	CASSLYPSGMYNEQFF	TGTGCCAGCAGCTTATACCCTAGCGGGATGTACAATGAGCAGTTCTTC
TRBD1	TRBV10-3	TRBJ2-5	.	CAISESGGLQETQYF	TGTGCCATCAGTGAGTCAGGGGGCCTTCAAGAGACCCAGTACTTC
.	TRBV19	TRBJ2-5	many	CASSEGRETQYF	TGTGCCAGTAGTGAGGGCAGAGAGACCCAGTACTTC
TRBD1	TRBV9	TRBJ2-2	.	CASSGGLTGTGGTGELFF	TGTGCCAGCAGCGGGGGATTAACCGGGACAGGGGGGACCGGGGAGCTGTTTTTT
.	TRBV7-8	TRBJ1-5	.	CASSHSFDQPQHF	TGTGCCAGCAGCCACAGCTTCGATCAGCCCCAGCATTTT
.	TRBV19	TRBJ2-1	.	CASSPGLSSYNEQFF	TGTGCCAGTAGTCCCGGACTCAGCTCCTACAATGAGCAGTTCTTC
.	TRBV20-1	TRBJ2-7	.	CSATSAARNSYEQYF	TGCAGTGCTACTTCGGCGGCTCGGAATTCCTACGAGCAGTACTTC
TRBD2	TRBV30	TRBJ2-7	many	CAWSLMGGVSEQYF	TGTGCCTGGAGCCTGATGGGGGGGGTGAGCGAGCAGTACTTC
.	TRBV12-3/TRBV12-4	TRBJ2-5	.	CASSFAGGTREAQYF	TGCGCCAGCAGTTTTGCAGGTGGAACTCGAGAGGCCCAGTACTTC
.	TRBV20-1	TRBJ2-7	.	CSARNGYSYEQYF	TGCAGTGCTCGTAATGGATACTCCTACGAGCAGTACTTC
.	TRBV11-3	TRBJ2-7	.	CASSLRDKGTYEQYF	TGTGCCAGCAGCTTGCGGGATAAGGGGACTTACGAGCAGTACTTC